This T cell receptor (beta chain) was sequenced for a study of T cell changes during pregnancy in multiple sclerosis. V was clipped by 4 bases and J by 0 bases, with 13 bases between them. From germline, CDR1 is GTSNPN and CDR2 SVGIG (reference sequence). The CDR3 covers 16 residues. Method: immunoSEQ multiplex PCR; TCRdb's copy keeps in-frame clones and lacks some. The sample holds over 50,000 clones, 88% seen once. This specimen consisted of CD4+ T cells from peripheral blood mononuclear cells, obtained in the third trimester of pregnancy. This chain uses TRBV30 with TRBJ2-6; a weak D match, TRBD1 (6 bases). The sequence came from a female donor with multiple sclerosis, enrolled in a pregnancy study. The CDR3 DNA sequence: TGTGCCTGGAAGGATTGGACAGCCTCTGGGGCCAACGTCCTGACTTTC. This encodes CAWKDWTASGANVLTF.